These 18 T cell receptor beta chains were sequenced from one sample in a study of blood T cell repertoires in COVID-19. Only in-frame clones appear in the TCRdb table, and some are missing; sequencing was by immunoSEQ multiplex PCR. The table includes roughly 290,000 clones, around nine tenths detected once. The sequenced material came from PBMCs or T cells enriched from blood (not recorded which). These receptors all stem from a woman in her thirties or forties who had recovered from COVID-19.

This chain joins TRBV11-2 and TRBJ2-1; 11 nucleotides match TRBD2. CDR1 and CDR2 (germline): SGHAT, FQNNGV. The CDR3 covers 15 residues. J was trimmed by 8 bases and V by 3 bases; bases with no gene match: 6. CDR3 region: CASSFSGRAGDEQFF. The CDR3 nucleotides are TGTGCCAGCAGCTTTAGCGGGAGGGCCGGGGATGAGCAGTTCTTC.

The chain recombines TRBV28 with TRBJ2-1, with a weak D call TRBD2 (6 bases). Trimming took off 3 bases at V and 4 bases at J, with 10 bases between the two ends. The length of the CDR3 is 14 residues. The germline CDR1 and CDR2 sequences are MDHEN and SYDVKM. The DNA for the CDR3 is TGTGCCAGCAGTTTTGACCGGGGGTACAATGAGCAGTTCTTC. Translating gives CASSFDRGYNEQFF.

The genes are TRBV6-1 and TRBJ1-4; D is undetermined. The CDR3 covers 14 residues. The V gene's germline CDR1 is MNHNS and CDR2 SASEGT. V was trimmed by 4 bases and J by 5 bases, leaving 11 bases between them. The CDR3 DNA sequence: TGTGCCAGCAGTGTAGCACTCCAAAATGAAAAACTGTTTTTT. Translating it yields CASSVALQNEKLFF.

For the CDR3, the DNA is TGTGCCAGCAGTTTGGACAGCGTCGGGTTAAACATTCAGTACTTC. Amino acids: CASSLDSVGLNIQYF. The rearrangement joins TRBV28 to TRBJ2-4; D possibly corresponds to TRBD1 (6 bases). V lost 3 bases to trimming and J lost 6 bases, with 15 bases between them. The germline V gene has CDR1 MDHEN and CDR2 SYDVKM. There are 15 residues in the CDR3. The full variable domain, completed using reference TRBV28 and TRBJ2-4, is DVKVTQSSRYLVKRTGEKVFLECVQDMDHENMFWYRQDPGLGLRLIYFSYDVKMKEKGDIPEGYSVSREKKERFSLILESASTNQTSMYLCASSLDSVGLNIQYFGAGTRLSVL.

CDR3: CASSGDRGYEQYF. As DNA, the CDR3 is TGCGCCAGCAGCGGGGACAGAGGCTACGAGCAGTACTTC. This sequence joins TRBV4-3 and TRBJ2-7, with 7 bases matching TRBD1. CDR1 LGHNA and CDR2 YSLEER come from the germline V gene. Trimming at V came to 5 bases and at J to 3 bases, leaving 4 bases not matched to a gene. CDR3 length: 13 residues.

This chain joins TRBV7-2 and TRBJ1-6; 8 nucleotides agree with TRBD1. V dropped 8 bases and J dropped 6; count of bases not matched to a gene: 12. This CDR3 is built from 16 residues. Germline V gene data show CDR1 as SGHTA and CDR2 as FQGNSA. In DNA, the CDR3 is TGTGCCAGCGGACGGACTACACAGGGGGGTAATTCACCCCTCCACTTT. Translated: CASGRTTQGGNSPLHF.

V is TRBV7-9 and J is TRBJ1-6; no firm D call. CDR3 length equals 14 residues. The V and J ends lost 1 base and 9 bases respectively, with 10 bases between them. Germline lookup yields CDR1 SEHNR and CDR2 FQNEAQ (reference sequence). The CDR3 sequence: CASSLEIESSPLHF. CDR3 nucleotide sequence: TGTGCCAGCAGCTTAGAGATAGAGTCTTCACCCCTCCACTTT.

The rearrangement joins TRBV10-2 to TRBJ1-5; 7 bases match TRBD1. The CDR3 is 18 amino acids. V lost 6 bases and J lost 3; bases outside the gene matches: 17. The V gene's germline CDR1 is WSHSY and CDR2 SAAADI. CDR3 DNA: TGCGCCAGCAGAGACGGGACAGCCGGAGGCGGGGTCAATCAGCCCCAGCATTTT. Translating gives CASRDGTAGGGVNQPQHF.

The V gene is TRBV19, the J gene TRBJ2-7, with 10 bases that match TRBD2. This CDR3 is 17 amino acids long. The germline gives CDR1 LNHDA, CDR2 SQIVND (reference sequence). Trimming removed 10 bases from V and 5 bases from J; junction bases left unmatched: 20. The CDR3 DNA sequence: TGTGCCACCTCGGCCGGGACTAGCGATTTGATGAGGAACGAGCAGTACTTC. Amino acid sequence: CATSAGTSDLMRNEQYF.

Only one count was recorded for this clone. The J gene is TRBJ1-1, the V gene TRBV19; 10 bases agree with TRBD1. This CDR3 is 15 amino acids long. V shed 5 bases and J 5 bases; nucleotides not matched to a gene: 8. The germline V gene encodes CDR1 LNHDA and CDR2 SQIVND (reference sequence). The DNA of the CDR3 is TGTGCCAGTAGTTTCGGGGACAGGGGTGCGACTGAAGCTTTCTTT. The encoded protein is CASSFGDRGATEAFF.

The rearrangement joins TRBV7-2 to TRBJ1-1; D is unclear. Trimming removed 5 bases at V and 0 bases at J, with 16 bases between. CDR3 length equals 16 residues. From germline, CDR1 is SGHTA and CDR2 FQGNSA. The CDR3 bases are TGTGCCAGCAGCGTTCACAATGGGCGAGTGAACACTGAAGCTTTCTTT. Protein product: CASSVHNGRVNTEAFF.

This clone was seen just once. The chain has TRBV18 and TRBJ2-7; D unresolved. This CDR3 is built from 14 residues. The V and J ends lost 2 bases and 2 bases respectively, with 10 bases between them. The germline V gene encodes CDR1 KGHSH and CDR2 LQKENI. The CDR3 DNA reads as TGTGCCAGCTCACCAAGCACAGTCCCCTACGAGCAGTACTTC. It codes for CASSPSTVPYEQYF.

The V and J genes are TRBV5-1 and TRBJ1-1, with D maybe TRBD1 (6 bases). CDR3 length: 13 amino acids. V was cut by 4 bases and J by 1 base, with 8 bases left in between. Germline V gene lookup returns CDR1 SGHRS and CDR2 YFSETQ. The CDR3 protein is CASSVGGNTEAFF. CDR3 coding DNA: TGCGCCAGCAGCGTAGGGGGGAACACTGAAGCTTTCTTT.

This clone was counted only a few times. V gene TRBV9 combines with J gene TRBJ2-3; TRBD2 agrees at 14 bases. Germline CDR1 SGDLS, CDR2 YYNGEE. J gave up 6 bases and V 4 bases, and 10 bases lay outside the gene matches. There are 17 residues in the CDR3. CDR3 sequence reads: CASSFRGGLAGVDTQYF. CDR3 in DNA: TGTGCCAGCAGCTTCCGTGGGGGACTAGCGGGAGTGGATACGCAGTATTTT.

The chain combines TRBV7-8 with TRBJ2-1; a possible D gene is TRBD1 (6 bases). The CDR3 contains 16 residues. The V and J ends lost 6 bases and 0 bases respectively, with 15 bases between them. CDR1 is SGHVS and CDR2 is FQNEAQ in the germline V gene. The CDR3 coding sequence is TGTGCCAGCAGTTCAGCCCGAGGGGGCTCCTACAATGAGCAGTTCTTC. It codes for CASSSARGGSYNEQFF.

J is TRBJ2-5 and V is TRBV30, with D possibly matching TRBD2 (7 bases). Trimming took 6 bases from V and 1 from J, leaving 15 bases between them. CDR1 and CDR2 from the germline V gene are GTSNPN and SVGIG (reference sequence). The CDR3 consists of 14 residues. DNA of the CDR3: TGTGCCTGCGGGGGGCGTCCTCCCCAAGAGACCCAGTACTTC. Translation gives CACGGRPPQETQYF.

This clone was observed a few times. This chain links TRBV19 with TRBJ1-2; possible D gene TRBD1, 5 bases. Germline CDR1 and CDR2: LNHDA and SQIVND (reference sequence). With 2 bases removed from V and 6 bases from J, the gap between germline ends came to 16 bases. This CDR3 contains 15 residues. DNA for the CDR3: TGTGCCAGTAGTATACAATCCGGGGGGAGACATGGCTACACCTTC. Translating it yields CASSIQSGGRHGYTF.

This chain connects TRBV9 to TRBJ2-3; D is possibly TRBD2 (6 bases). The CDR3 is made up of 16 amino acids. Between the trimmed V and J ends, which lost 4 bases and 0 bases, there was a span of 15 bases. The germline V gene encodes CDR1 SGDLS and CDR2 YYNGEE. The CDR3 region has the DNA TGTGCCAGCAGCCCCCACGACGGGAGAAGCACAGATACGCAGTATTTT. This encodes CASSPHDGRSTDTQYF.